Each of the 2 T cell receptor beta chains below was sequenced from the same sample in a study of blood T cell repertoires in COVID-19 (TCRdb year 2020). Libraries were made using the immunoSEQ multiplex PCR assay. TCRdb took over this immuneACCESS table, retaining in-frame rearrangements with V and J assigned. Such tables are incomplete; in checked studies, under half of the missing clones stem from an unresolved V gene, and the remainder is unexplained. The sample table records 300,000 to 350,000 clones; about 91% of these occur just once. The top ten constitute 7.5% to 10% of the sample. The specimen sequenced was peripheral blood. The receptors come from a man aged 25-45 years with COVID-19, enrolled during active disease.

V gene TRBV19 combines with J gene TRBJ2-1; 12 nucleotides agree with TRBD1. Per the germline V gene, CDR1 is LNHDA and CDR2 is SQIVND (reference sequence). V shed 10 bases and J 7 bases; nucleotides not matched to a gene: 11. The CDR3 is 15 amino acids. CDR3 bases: TGTGCCACTGAAACCGGGACAGGGGGCATTAATGAGCAGTTCTTC. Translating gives CATETGTGGINEQFF.

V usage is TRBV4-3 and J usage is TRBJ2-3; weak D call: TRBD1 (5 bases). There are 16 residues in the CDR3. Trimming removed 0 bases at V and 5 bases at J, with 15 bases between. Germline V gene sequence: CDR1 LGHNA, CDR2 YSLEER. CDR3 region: CASSQDSLQGGDTQYF. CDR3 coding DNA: TGCGCCAGCAGCCAAGATTCTCTCCAGGGCGGAGATACGCAGTATTTT.